This entry lists 19 T cell receptor beta chains sequenced from one sample in a study of blood T cell repertoires in COVID-19. Clones were read by immunoSEQ multiplex PCR, and TCRdb kept only the in-frame ones, dropping some. The sample holds 100,000 to 150,000 clones, around 89% seen once. Sequencing was performed on peripheral blood. The source is a man aged 60 to 75 with COVID-19, enrolled during active disease.

V and J are TRBV7-9 and TRBJ2-6; 10 positions match TRBD1. Germline loops: CDR1 SEHNR, CDR2 FQNEAQ (reference sequence). This CDR3 has 16 residues. The V segment lost 4 bases and the J segment 0 bases; nucleotides outside the gene matches: 0. In DNA, the CDR3 is TGTGCCAGCAGCTGGACAGGGGGCTCTGGGGCCAACGTCCTGACTTTC. It is translated as CASSWTGGSGANVLTF.

Here the CDR3 DNA reads TGTGCCAGCACCAAGGTGGGACAGCGGCACTCCTACGAGCAGTACTTC. Its translation: CASTKVGQRHSYEQYF. The chain links TRBV11-2 to TRBJ2-7; the match to TRBD1 covers 7 bases. This CDR3 is 16 amino acids long. The junction had 12 bases not matched to a gene; V was cut back by 7 bases and J by 0 bases. Germline V CDR1 and CDR2: SGHAT, FQNNGV.

The gene calls are TRBV30 and TRBJ2-3; TRBD2 agrees at 8 bases. Germline V gene data show CDR1 as GTSNPN and CDR2 as SVGIG (reference sequence). Trimming cost V 0 bases and J 3 bases; bases outside gene matches: 5. This CDR3 has 15 amino acids. The CDR3 DNA reads TGTGCCTGGAGTGTACTCGGCGGGGGGACAGATACGCAGTATTTT. It codes for CAWSVLGGGTDTQYF.

Points on this clone: The sample has other DNA sequences that encode this CDR3 too. CDR3 amino acids: CASSPDRNEQYF. The CDR3 bases are TGTGCCAGCTCACCCGACAGGAACGAGCAGTACTTC. The chain couples TRBV18 to TRBJ2-7; TRBD1 is a possible D gene (6 bases). Trimming took 3 bases from V and 5 from J, leaving 8 bases between them. The CDR3 has 12 residues. Germline loops: CDR1 KGHSH, CDR2 LQKENI. Based on the CDR3 plus reference TRBV18 and TRBJ2-7, the full variable domain is NAGVMQNPRHLVRRRGQEARLRCSPMKGHSHVYWYRQLPEEGLKFMVYLQKENIIDESGMPKERFSAEFPKEGPSILRIQQVVRGDSAAYFCASSPDRNEQYFGPGTRLTVT.

The chain combines TRBV18 with TRBJ1-1; a weak D match, TRBD1 (6 bases). Germline V lookup: CDR1 KGHSH, CDR2 LQKENI. This CDR3 comprises 15 residues. The V end was cut by 2 bases, the J end by 3 bases, with 13 bases between. The CDR3 region is CASSPTGKMDTEAFF. The CDR3 DNA follows: TGTGCCAGCTCACCAACAGGGAAGATGGACACTGAAGCTTTCTTT.

This chain joins TRBV19 and TRBJ1-1; 9 nucleotides match TRBD1. J was trimmed by 6 bases and V by 3 bases; bases with no gene match: 5. The CDR3 has 14 amino acids. Per germline, CDR1 LNHDA and CDR2 SQIVND (reference sequence). CDR3 loop: CASSITGGISEAFF. As DNA, the CDR3 is TGTGCCAGTAGTATTACAGGGGGCATCTCTGAAGCTTTCTTT.

The CDR3 protein is CASSLTGSTEAFF. The CDR3 nucleotides read TGTGCCAGCAGCCTGACAGGGAGCACTGAAGCTTTCTTT. The chain recombines TRBV6-6 with TRBJ1-1; 7 bases map to TRBD1. The V and J ends lost 6 bases and 4 bases, in that order; junction bases with no gene match: 5. The CDR3 totals 13 residues. The V gene's germline CDR1 is MNHNY and CDR2 SVGAGI (reference sequence).

This clone was detected only once. V and J are TRBV9 and TRBJ1-4; 9 nucleotides match TRBD1. From germline, CDR1 is SGDLS and CDR2 YYNGEE. The V segment lost 2 bases and the J segment 7 bases; nucleotides outside the gene matches: 9. The CDR3 sequence is 16 residues long. The CDR3 loop is CASSVGQGGRGEKLFF. DNA for the CDR3: TGTGCCAGCAGCGTGGGACAGGGCGGTAGAGGTGAAAAACTGTTTTTT.

This clone has just one count. V and J are TRBV7-3 and TRBJ2-2; D gene unclear. The CDR3 has 13 amino acids. With 1 base removed from V and 5 bases from J, the gap between germline ends came to 5 bases. Germline-derived CDR1 and CDR2 are SGHTA and FQGTGA. CDR3 region: CASSLIATGELFF. CDR3 in DNA: TGTGCCAGCAGCTTAATAGCTACCGGGGAGCTGTTTTTT.

The chain joins TRBV9 to TRBJ2-5; 10 positions agree with TRBD2. V lost 3 bases to trimming and J lost 5 bases; unmatched junction nucleotides: 10. Germline CDR1 and CDR2: SGDLS and YYNGEE. The CDR3 is 16 amino acids. CDR3 residues: CASSAIAGGGFETQYF. The CDR3, as DNA: TGTGCCAGCAGCGCCATAGCGGGGGGAGGATTTGAGACCCAGTACTTC.

The J gene is TRBJ2-5, the V gene TRBV20-1; tentatively, D is TRBD2 (5 bases). Germline V gives CDR1 DFQATT, CDR2 SNEGSKA (reference sequence). V was shortened by 3 bases and J by 5 bases, with 10 bases between the two germline ends. The length of the CDR3 is 12 residues. The CDR3 DNA is TGCAGTGCTAGTCCTAGCCGGGAGACCCAGTACTTC. Translation: CSASPSRETQYF.

The J gene is TRBJ2-3, the V gene TRBV12-3 or TRBV12-4; D is undetermined. The CDR3 totals 13 residues. The V end was cut by 4 bases, the J end by 1 base, with 6 bases between. The CDR3 coding sequence is TGTGCCAGCAGTTCACTGGGCACAGATACGCAGTATTTT. Residues: CASSSLGTDTQYF.

The chain recombines TRBV18 with TRBJ1-1; weak D call: TRBD1 (5 bases). The CDR3 sequence is 13 residues long. The germline gives CDR1 KGHSH, CDR2 LQKENI. Deletions cut 0 bases from V and 3 bases from J, with 5 bases between. CDR3 region: CASSPPTDTEAFF. CDR3 in DNA: TGTGCCAGCTCACCACCGACAGACACTGAAGCTTTCTTT.

The chain uses TRBV19 and TRBJ1-5, with unresolved D. The CDR3 consists of 15 residues. Per the germline V gene, CDR1 is LNHDA and CDR2 is SQIVND (reference sequence). V was trimmed by 3 bases and J by 3 bases, leaving 12 bases between them. The chain's CDR3 is CASSISGVDNQPQHF. In nucleotides, the CDR3 is TGTGCCAGTAGTATTTCCGGGGTTGACAATCAGCCCCAGCATTTT.

The J gene is TRBJ1-1, the V gene TRBV30; unclear D gene. Germline V lookup: CDR1 GTSNPN, CDR2 SVGIG (reference sequence). This CDR3 contains 13 residues. Between the trimmed V and J ends, which lost 0 bases and 1 base, there was a span of 6 bases. The CDR3 DNA reads TGTGCCTGGAGTGTGCGCCAGAACACTGAAGCTTTCTTT. Translating gives CAWSVRQNTEAFF.

The chain joins TRBV9 to TRBJ1-4; maybe TRBD1 (6 bases). The V end was cut by 2 bases, the J end by 8 bases, with 22 bases between. CDR1 SGDLS and CDR2 YYNGEE come from the germline V gene. The CDR3 runs 17 residues. The CDR3 DNA follows: TGTGCCAGCAGCGTGGACCCACAGGGAGGGAAGAAGGAAAAACTGTTTTTT. It specifies CASSVDPQGGKKEKLFF.

This clone was recorded a few times. The chain combines TRBV28 with TRBJ1-1, with TRBD1 as a possible D gene (5 bases). V shed 3 bases and J shed 7 bases, with 12 bases lying between them. There are 13 residues in the CDR3. Germline V gene data show CDR1 as MDHEN and CDR2 as SYDVKM. For the CDR3, the DNA is TGTGCCAGCAGTTTGTTGGGGGGAAATGAAGCTTTCTTT. It encodes CASSLLGGNEAFF.

J is TRBJ2-1 and V is TRBV9; perhaps TRBD2 as D (5 bases). Germline V gives CDR1 SGDLS, CDR2 YYNGEE. CDR3 length: 15 amino acids. V was cut by 0 bases and J by 10 bases, with 17 bases left in between. CDR3 sequence (DNA): TGTGCCAGCAGCGTAGAGGGTAACGGGGAGTGGGAGCAGTTCTTC. It specifies CASSVEGNGEWEQFF.

The genes are TRBV2 and TRBJ1-1; 7 bases fit TRBD1. Germline V gene data show CDR1 as SNHLY and CDR2 as FYNNEI. V was pared by 0 bases and J by 5 bases, with 6 bases of the junction left unmatched. This CDR3 is 15 amino acids long. The DNA for the CDR3 is TGTGCCAGCAGTGAAGCCGCAGGGGGAGATACTGAAGCTTTCTTT. This gives the protein CASSEAAGGDTEAFF.